The rows below give T cell receptor beta chains drawn from one sample of a study of blood T cell repertoires in COVID-19. Produced via immunoSEQ multiplex PCR; TCRdb's table is partial and in-frame only. Here the sample spans some 120,000 clones, approximately 81% being singletons. What was sequenced was peripheral blood. Receptor source: a woman aged 45-65 years with acute or convalescent COVID-19. CDR3s include the opening cysteine and the closing phenylalanine or tryptophan. D genes are given only for firm matches. The size of a clone is reported for some rows only, either as once, few or many, or as a class for expanded clones.

CDR3 | DNA | V | size | D | J
CASSLLATETQYF | TGTGCCAGCAGCTTACTAGCGACAGAGACCCAGTACTTC | TRBV7-6 | - | - | TRBJ2-5
CASRAGGPGNTIYF | TGTGCCAGCAGGGCCGGGGGGCCTGGAAACACCATATATTTT | TRBV28 | - | - | TRBJ1-3
CASSLDGGLGTEAFF | TGCGCCAGCAGCTTGGATGGGGGGTTAGGGACTGAAGCTTTCTTT | TRBV5-1 | - | - | TRBJ1-1
CASSRSGSNNEQFF | TGTGCCAGCAGCCGTAGCGGGAGTAACAATGAGCAGTTCTTC | TRBV27 | - | TRBD2 | TRBJ2-1
CASSSPGGERDYTYEQYF | TGTGCCAGCAGCTCACCCGGAGGGGAGCGGGACTATACCTACGAGCAGTACTTC | TRBV7-2 | once | TRBD2 | TRBJ2-7
CASTVGLAGREQYF | TGTGCCAGCACCGTCGGCCTAGCGGGGCGCGAGCAGTACTTC | TRBV5-6 | - | TRBD2 | TRBJ2-7
CAWAGTHNSPLHF | TGTGCCTGGGCCGGGACTCATAATTCACCCCTCCACTTT | TRBV30 | - | - | TRBJ1-6
CASSLPNSYNEQFF | TGTGCCAGCAGCCTCCCTAACTCCTACAATGAGCAGTTCTTC | TRBV9 | few | - | TRBJ2-1
CASSYSTAGGQPQHF | TGTGCCAGCAGTTACTCAACCGCGGGGGGTCAGCCCCAGCATTTT | TRBV6-5 | once | - | TRBJ1-5
CATSPTVYNEQFF | TGTGCCACCAGTCCCACAGTCTACAATGAGCAGTTCTTC | TRBV24-1 | few | - | TRBJ2-1
CASSIDPRTDTQYF | TGTGCCAGTAGTATAGACCCCCGGACAGATACGCAGTATTTT | TRBV19 | - | - | TRBJ2-3
CASSVDPGQPQHF | TGTGCCAGCAGTGTGGATCCCGGGCAGCCCCAGCATTTT | TRBV6-4 | few | - | TRBJ1-5
CASSSTRGSSDTQYF | TGCGCCAGCAGTTCGACTAGAGGTAGCTCAGATACGCAGTATTTT | TRBV10-2 | - | - | TRBJ2-3
CSVEYQASGGYPSTDTQYF | TGCAGCGTTGAATACCAAGCTAGCGGGGGATACCCTAGCACAGATACGCAGTATTTT | TRBV29-1 | - | TRBD2 | TRBJ2-3
CACDRGPNTGELFF | TGTGCCTGTGACAGGGGGCCGAACACCGGGGAGCTGTTTTTT | TRBV30 | - | TRBD1 | TRBJ2-2
CASSYRGVRTEAFF | TGTGCCAGCAGTTACCGGGGGGTCAGGACTGAAGCTTTCTTT | TRBV6-5 | - | - | TRBJ1-1
CAWSPGMNTEAFF | TGTGCCTGGTCCCCGGGGATGAACACTGAAGCTTTCTTT | TRBV30 | - | - | TRBJ1-1
CAYQEWDRGAGNSPLHF | TGTGCCTACCAAGAATGGGACAGGGGCGCCGGGAATTCACCCCTCCACTTT | TRBV30 | - | TRBD1 | TRBJ1-6
CASSEGRGAWNEQFF | TGTGCCAGCAGTGAGGGGCGGGGGGCTTGGAATGAGCAGTTCTTC | TRBV2 | - | TRBD2 | TRBJ2-1
CASRVPGQITGEQFF | TGTGCCAGCAGAGTACCGGGACAGATTACAGGTGAGCAGTTCTTC | TRBV6-5 | - | TRBD1 | TRBJ2-1
CASSLSGSSGQETQYF | TGTGCCAGCAGCTTATCTGGGTCCAGCGGGCAAGAGACCCAGTACTTC | TRBV7-3 | once | - | TRBJ2-5
CASSIETGSGNTIYF | TGTGCCAGTAGTATCGAGACAGGCTCTGGAAACACCATATATTTT | TRBV19 | - | - | TRBJ1-3
CASSTGLRDGYTF | TGCGCCAGCAGCACGGGACTTAGAGATGGCTACACCTTC | TRBV5-1 | - | - | TRBJ1-2
CASSIGQGAYEQYF | TGTGCCAGTAGTATCGGTCAGGGGGCCTACGAGCAGTACTTC | TRBV19 | once | TRBD1 | TRBJ2-7
CASSSESYNEQFF | TGTGCCAGCAGTTCCGAGTCCTACAATGAGCAGTTCTTC | TRBV7-6 | - | - | TRBJ2-1
CASSAGGLETQYF | TGTGCCAGCAGCGCCGGCGGATTGGAGACCCAGTACTTC | TRBV7-9 | - | - | TRBJ2-5
CASSPEAENSPLHF | TGTGCCAGCTCACCCGAGGCTGAGAATTCACCCCTCCACTTT | TRBV18 | - | - | TRBJ1-6
CASIALAGVGHEQFF | TGTGCCAGCATTGCCCTAGCGGGAGTTGGCCATGAGCAGTTCTTC | TRBV28 | - | TRBD2 | TRBJ2-1
CASSDQGLGYF | TGTGCCAGCAGTGACCAGGGTCTGGGGTACTTC | TRBV2 | - | - | TRBJ2-7
CASGLARLGNRETNYGYTF | TGTGCTAGTGGTTTGGCACGACTAGGTAACAGAGAAACTAACTATGGCTACACCTTC | TRBV12-5 | - | - | TRBJ1-2
CASRARGGFRDEQFF | TGTGCCAGCAGGGCTCGCGGGGGGTTTAGGGATGAGCAGTTCTTC | TRBV27 | - | TRBD2 | TRBJ2-1
CSVYDSGTFSYNEQFF | TGCAGCGTGTACGATAGCGGGACCTTCTCCTACAATGAGCAGTTCTTC | TRBV29-1 | - | TRBD2 | TRBJ2-1
CASSLQGLGTGELFF | TGTGCCAGCAGTTTACAGGGCCTTGGCACCGGGGAGCTGTTTTTT | TRBV5-4 | - | - | TRBJ2-2
CASSLAGSNEQFF | TGTGCCAGCAGCCTCGCGGGTAGCAATGAGCAGTTCTTC | TRBV9 | - | - | TRBJ2-1
CASTGTGQNNSPLHF | TGTGCCAGTACCGGGACAGGGCAGAATAATTCACCCCTCCACTTT | TRBV19 | - | TRBD1 | TRBJ1-6
CASSDGREDEAFF | TGTGCCAGCAGTGACGGCAGGGAAGATGAAGCTTTCTTT | TRBV6-1 | once | - | TRBJ1-1
CASSLWTGEGTEAFF | TGTGCCAGCAGCCTGTGGACAGGGGAAGGGACTGAAGCTTTCTTT | TRBV3-1/TRBV3-2 | few | TRBD1 | TRBJ1-1
CASRETGGYGYTF | TGCGCCAGCAGGGAGACAGGGGGCTATGGCTACACCTTC | TRBV5-1 | - | TRBD1 | TRBJ1-2
CASTSSGRRAGELFF | TGTGCCAGCACCTCGTCCGGGAGGCGGGCCGGGGAGCTGTTTTTT | TRBV28 | - | TRBD2 | TRBJ2-2
CASSGGLAHKETQYF | TGTGCCAGCAGCGGCGGACTAGCACACAAAGAGACCCAGTACTTC | TRBV5-6 | - | TRBD2 | TRBJ2-5
CASSPIAGSTDTQYF | TGTGCCAGCTCACCAATTGCAGGTAGCACAGATACGCAGTATTTT | TRBV18 | - | - | TRBJ2-3
CASSQASTGELFF | TGTGCCAGCAGCCAAGCAAGTACCGGGGAGCTGTTTTTT | TRBV11-3 | - | - | TRBJ2-2
CASSGVGRETQYF | TGTGCCAGCAGTGGCGTCGGGAGAGAGACCCAGTACTTC | TRBV25-1 | once | - | TRBJ2-5
CASSQVGGEQYF | TGTGCCAGCAGCCAAGTCGGAGGCGAGCAGTACTTC | TRBV3-1/TRBV3-2 | - | - | TRBJ2-7
CASGLVETWVVSGNTIYF | TGTGCTAGTGGTTTGGTTGAGACTTGGGTAGTCTCTGGAAACACCATATATTTT | TRBV12-5 | few | - | TRBJ1-3
CASSIPGQGVTEAFF | TGTGCCAGTAGTATACCGGGACAGGGGGTGACTGAAGCTTTCTTT | TRBV19 | - | TRBD1 | TRBJ1-1
CATSRTSGIRDTQYF | TGTGCCACCAGCAGGACTAGTGGTATTAGAGATACGCAGTATTTT | TRBV15 | - | - | TRBJ2-3
CASSSGQVTNYGYTF | TGTGCCAGCAGCTCAGGACAGGTTACTAACTATGGCTACACCTTC | TRBV7-9 | - | TRBD1 | TRBJ1-2
CASSQKVVQGAFTWIGGELFF | TGTGCCAGCAGCCAAAAAGTTGTACAGGGGGCATTTACATGGATCGGCGGGGAGCTGTTTTTT | TRBV3-1/TRBV3-2 | - | TRBD1 | TRBJ2-2
CASSQSVTGSDQPQHF | TGTGCCAGCAGCCAATCTGTCACAGGGTCAGATCAGCCCCAGCATTTT | TRBV6-6 | - | - | TRBJ1-5
CASSEGLAGDETQYF | TGTGCCAGCAGTGAGGGTCTAGCGGGAGACGAGACCCAGTACTTC | TRBV6-1 | - | TRBD2 | TRBJ2-5
CASSQDSAEGGYTF | TGTGCCAGCAGCCAAGATTCAGCGGAAGGTGGCTACACCTTC | TRBV3-1/TRBV3-2 | - | - | TRBJ1-2
CASSPGREWGLVEQYF | TGTGCCAGCAGCCCGGGTCGGGAGTGGGGTCTAGTTGAGCAGTACTTC | TRBV5-5 | few | - | TRBJ2-7
CASSKGTGLGTYEQYF | TGTGCCAGCAGCAAAGGGACAGGACTTGGTACCTACGAGCAGTACTTC | TRBV11-3 | - | TRBD1 | TRBJ2-7
CASSLDLGSYNEQFF | TGTGCCAGCAGCTTAGACTTGGGCTCCTACAATGAGCAGTTCTTC | TRBV7-3 | - | - | TRBJ2-1